This T cell receptor beta chain was captured by sequencing in a study of T cell changes during pregnancy in multiple sclerosis. Here immunoSEQ multiplex PCR was the method, and the copy in TCRdb shows in-frame clones only, minus some. The sample shows some 50,000 clones, approximately 90% of them seen only once. This clone is a singleton in its sample. This TCR was recovered from a female donor with multiple sclerosis, enrolled in a pregnancy study. Sequencing used CD8+ T cells from peripheral blood mononuclear cells, obtained in the second trimester of pregnancy.

CDR3 in amino acids: CASSGGAAYEQYF. As DNA, the CDR3 is TGTGCCAGCAGCGGGGGGGCAGCATACGAGCAGTACTTC. The chain recombines TRBV2 with TRBJ2-7; 8 nucleotides match TRBD2. V dropped 6 bases and J dropped 4; count of bases not matched to a gene: 5. Germline V gene lookup returns CDR1 SNHLY and CDR2 FYNNEI. This CDR3 is built from 13 residues.